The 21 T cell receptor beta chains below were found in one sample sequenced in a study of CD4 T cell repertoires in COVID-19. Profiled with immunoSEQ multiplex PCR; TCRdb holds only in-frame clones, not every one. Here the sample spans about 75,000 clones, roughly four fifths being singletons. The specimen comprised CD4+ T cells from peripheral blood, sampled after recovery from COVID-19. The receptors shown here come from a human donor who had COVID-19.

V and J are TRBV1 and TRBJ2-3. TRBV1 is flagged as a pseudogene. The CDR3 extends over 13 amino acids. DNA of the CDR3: TGCACCAGCAGCCCAGGGGAGGAGGATACGCAGTATTTT. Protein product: CTSSPGEEDTQYF.

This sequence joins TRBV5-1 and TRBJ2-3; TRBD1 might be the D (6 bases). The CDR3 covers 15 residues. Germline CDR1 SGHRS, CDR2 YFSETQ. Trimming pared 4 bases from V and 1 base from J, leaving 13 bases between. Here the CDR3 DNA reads TGCGCCAGCAGCGTTGGGACATTAGGCACAGATACGCAGTATTTT. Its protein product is CASSVGTLGTDTQYF.

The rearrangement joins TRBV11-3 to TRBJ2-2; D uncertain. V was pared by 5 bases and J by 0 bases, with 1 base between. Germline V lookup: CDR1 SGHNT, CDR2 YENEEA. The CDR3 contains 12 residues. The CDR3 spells CASSPNTGELFF. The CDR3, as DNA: TGTGCCAGCAGCCCGAACACCGGGGAGCTGTTTTTT.

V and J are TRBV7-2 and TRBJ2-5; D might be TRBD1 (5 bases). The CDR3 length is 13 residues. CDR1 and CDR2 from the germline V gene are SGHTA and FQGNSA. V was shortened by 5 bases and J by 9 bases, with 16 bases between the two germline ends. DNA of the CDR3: TGTGCCAGCAGCCGCTTGGGAATGGGGCCCCAGTACTTC. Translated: CASSRLGMGPQYF.

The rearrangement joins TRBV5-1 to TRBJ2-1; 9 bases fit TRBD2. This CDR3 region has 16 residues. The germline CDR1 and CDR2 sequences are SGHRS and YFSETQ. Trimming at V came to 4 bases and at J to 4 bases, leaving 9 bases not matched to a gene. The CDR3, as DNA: TGCGCCAGCAGCCTCCGTCTTAGCGGGGGATACAATGAGCAGTTCTTC. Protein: CASSLRLSGGYNEQFF.

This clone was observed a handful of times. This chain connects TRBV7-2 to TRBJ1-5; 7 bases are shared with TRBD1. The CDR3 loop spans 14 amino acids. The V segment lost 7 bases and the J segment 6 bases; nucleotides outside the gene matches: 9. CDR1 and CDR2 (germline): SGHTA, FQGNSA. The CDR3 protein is CASNLGGAGQPQHF. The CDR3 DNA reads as TGTGCCAGCAACCTAGGGGGCGCGGGTCAGCCCCAGCATTTT.

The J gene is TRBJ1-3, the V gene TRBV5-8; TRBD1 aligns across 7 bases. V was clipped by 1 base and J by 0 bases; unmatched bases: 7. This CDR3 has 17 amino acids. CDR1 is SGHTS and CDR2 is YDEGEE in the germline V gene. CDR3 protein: CASSLIRTGSSGNTIYF. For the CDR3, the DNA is TGTGCCAGCAGCTTGATTAGGACAGGATCCTCTGGAAACACCATATATTTT.

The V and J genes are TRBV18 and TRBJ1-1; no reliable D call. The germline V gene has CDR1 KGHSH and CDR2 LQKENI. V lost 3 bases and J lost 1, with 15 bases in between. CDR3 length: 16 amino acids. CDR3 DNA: TGTGCCAGCTCACCCCCAACCTGGGCAGGGAACACTGAAGCTTTCTTT. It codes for CASSPPTWAGNTEAFF.

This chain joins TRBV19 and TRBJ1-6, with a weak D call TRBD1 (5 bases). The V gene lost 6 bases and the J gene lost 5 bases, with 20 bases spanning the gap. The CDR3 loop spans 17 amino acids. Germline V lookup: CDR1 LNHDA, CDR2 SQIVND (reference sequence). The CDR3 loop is CASSLWGGAQNNSPLHF. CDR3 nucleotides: TGTGCCAGTAGCCTATGGGGAGGGGCGCAGAATAATTCACCCCTCCACTTT.

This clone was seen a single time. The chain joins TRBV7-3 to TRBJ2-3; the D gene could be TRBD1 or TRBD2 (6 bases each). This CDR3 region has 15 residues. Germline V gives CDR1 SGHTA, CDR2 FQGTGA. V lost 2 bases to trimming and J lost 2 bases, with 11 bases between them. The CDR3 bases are TGTGCCAGCAGCTTATCGTCGGGGGCCACAGATACGCAGTATTTT. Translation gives CASSLSSGATDTQYF.

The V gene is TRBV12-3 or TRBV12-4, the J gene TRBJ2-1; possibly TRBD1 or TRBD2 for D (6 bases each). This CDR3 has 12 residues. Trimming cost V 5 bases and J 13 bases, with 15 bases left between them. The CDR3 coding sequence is TGTGCCAGCAGTCCCCAAGGGGGGAATCAGTTCTTC. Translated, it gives CASSPQGGNQFF.

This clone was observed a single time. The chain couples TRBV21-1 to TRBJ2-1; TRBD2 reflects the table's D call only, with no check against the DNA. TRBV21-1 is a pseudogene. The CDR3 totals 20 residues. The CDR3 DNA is TGTGCCAGCAGCAACCTTGGAAAAAGACTAGTCTTTAGCTCCTACAATGAGCAGTTCTTC. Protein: CASSNLGKRLVFSSYNEQFF.

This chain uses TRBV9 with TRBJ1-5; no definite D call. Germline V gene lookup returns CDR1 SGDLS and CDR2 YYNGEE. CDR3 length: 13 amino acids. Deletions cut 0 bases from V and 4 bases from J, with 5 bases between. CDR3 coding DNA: TGTGCCAGCAGCGTAGGGGAGAATCAGCCCCAGCATTTT. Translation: CASSVGENQPQHF.

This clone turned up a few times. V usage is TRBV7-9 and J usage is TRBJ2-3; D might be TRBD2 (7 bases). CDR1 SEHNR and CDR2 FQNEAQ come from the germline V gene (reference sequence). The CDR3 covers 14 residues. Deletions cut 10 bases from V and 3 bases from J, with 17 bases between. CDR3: CATTRGGATDTQYF. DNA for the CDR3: TGTGCCACCACCAGAGGGGGGGCTACAGATACGCAGTATTTT.

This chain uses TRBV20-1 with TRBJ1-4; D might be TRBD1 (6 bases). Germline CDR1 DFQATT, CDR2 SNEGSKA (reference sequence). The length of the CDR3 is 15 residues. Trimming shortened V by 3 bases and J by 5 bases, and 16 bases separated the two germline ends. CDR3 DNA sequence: TGCAGTGCTAGTTTATCGGGGGCCACCAATGAAAAACTGTTTTTT. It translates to CSASLSGATNEKLFF.

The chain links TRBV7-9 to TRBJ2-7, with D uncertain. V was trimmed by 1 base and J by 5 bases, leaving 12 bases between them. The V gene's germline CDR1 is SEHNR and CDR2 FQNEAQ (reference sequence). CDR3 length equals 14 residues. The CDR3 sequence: CASSLVDTIDEQYF. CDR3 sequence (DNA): TGTGCCAGCAGCTTAGTGGATACAATCGACGAGCAGTACTTC. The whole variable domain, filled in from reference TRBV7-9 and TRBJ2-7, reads DTGVSQNPRHKITKRGQNVTFRCDPISEHNRLYWYRQTLGQGPEFLTYFQNEAQLEKSRLLSDRFSAERPKGSFSTLEIQRTEQGDSAMYLCASSLVDTIDEQYFGPGTRLTVT.

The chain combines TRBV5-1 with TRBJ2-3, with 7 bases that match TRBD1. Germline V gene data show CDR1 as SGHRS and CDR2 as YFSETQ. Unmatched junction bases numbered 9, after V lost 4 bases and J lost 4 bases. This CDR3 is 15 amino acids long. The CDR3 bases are TGCGCCAGCAGCGGGACCGGGACAGCGTCAGATACGCAGTATTTT. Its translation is CASSGTGTASDTQYF.

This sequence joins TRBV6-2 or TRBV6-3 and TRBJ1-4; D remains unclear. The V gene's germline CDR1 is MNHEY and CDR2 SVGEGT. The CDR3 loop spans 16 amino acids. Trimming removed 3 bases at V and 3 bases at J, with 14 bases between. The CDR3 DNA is TGTGCCAGCAGTTATAGGTTAGAGATGGCTAATGAAAAACTGTTTTTT. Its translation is CASSYRLEMANEKLFF.

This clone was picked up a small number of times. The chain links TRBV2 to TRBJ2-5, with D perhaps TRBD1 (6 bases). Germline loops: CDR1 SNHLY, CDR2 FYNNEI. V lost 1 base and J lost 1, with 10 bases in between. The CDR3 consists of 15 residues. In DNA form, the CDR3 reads TGTGCCAGCAGTGAAGGCGGACAGTTCCAAGAGACCCAGTACTTC. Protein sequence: CASSEGGQFQETQYF.

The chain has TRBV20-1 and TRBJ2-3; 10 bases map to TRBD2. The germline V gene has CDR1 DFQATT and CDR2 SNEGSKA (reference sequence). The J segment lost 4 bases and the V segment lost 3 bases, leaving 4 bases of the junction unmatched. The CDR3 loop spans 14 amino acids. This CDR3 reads CSASRLAGADTQYF. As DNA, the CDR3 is TGCAGTGCTAGTCGTCTAGCGGGGGCAGATACGCAGTATTTT.

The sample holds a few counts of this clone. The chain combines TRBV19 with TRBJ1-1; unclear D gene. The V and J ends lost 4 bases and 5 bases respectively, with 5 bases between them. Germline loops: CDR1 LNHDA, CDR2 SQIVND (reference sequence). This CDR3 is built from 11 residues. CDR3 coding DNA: TGTGCCAGTAGTACGAGGACTGAAGCTTTCTTT. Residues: CASSTRTEAFF.